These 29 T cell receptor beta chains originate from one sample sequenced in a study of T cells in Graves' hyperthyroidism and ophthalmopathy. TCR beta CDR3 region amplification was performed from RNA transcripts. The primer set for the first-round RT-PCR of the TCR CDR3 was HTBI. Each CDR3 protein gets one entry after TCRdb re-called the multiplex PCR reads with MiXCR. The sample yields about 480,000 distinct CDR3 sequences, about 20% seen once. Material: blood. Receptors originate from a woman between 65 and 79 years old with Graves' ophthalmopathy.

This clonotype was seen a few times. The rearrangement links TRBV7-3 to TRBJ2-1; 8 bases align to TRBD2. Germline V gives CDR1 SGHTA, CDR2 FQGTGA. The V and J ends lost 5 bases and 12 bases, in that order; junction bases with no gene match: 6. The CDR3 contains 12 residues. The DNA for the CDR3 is TGTGCCAGCAGCCTGCTAGCGGGTGTGCAGTTCTTC. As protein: CASSLLAGVQFF.

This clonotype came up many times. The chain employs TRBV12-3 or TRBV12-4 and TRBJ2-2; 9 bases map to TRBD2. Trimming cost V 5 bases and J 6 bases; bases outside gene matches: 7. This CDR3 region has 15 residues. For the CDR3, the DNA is TGTGCCAGCAGTCCCAGCGGGAGGAGGGCCGGGGAGCTGTTTTTT. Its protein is CASSPSGRRAGELFF.

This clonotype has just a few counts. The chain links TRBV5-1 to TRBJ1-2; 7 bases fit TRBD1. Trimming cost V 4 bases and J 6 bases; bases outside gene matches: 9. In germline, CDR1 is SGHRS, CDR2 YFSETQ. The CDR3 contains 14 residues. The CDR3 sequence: CASSALTGKHGYTF. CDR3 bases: TGCGCCAGCAGCGCACTGACAGGGAAGCATGGCTACACCTTC.

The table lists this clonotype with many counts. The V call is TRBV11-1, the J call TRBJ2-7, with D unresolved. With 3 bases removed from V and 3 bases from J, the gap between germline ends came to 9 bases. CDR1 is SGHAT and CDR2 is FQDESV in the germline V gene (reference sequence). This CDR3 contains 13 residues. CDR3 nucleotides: TGTGCCAGCAGCTTCGGACGAAACTACGAGCAGTACTTC. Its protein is CASSFGRNYEQYF.

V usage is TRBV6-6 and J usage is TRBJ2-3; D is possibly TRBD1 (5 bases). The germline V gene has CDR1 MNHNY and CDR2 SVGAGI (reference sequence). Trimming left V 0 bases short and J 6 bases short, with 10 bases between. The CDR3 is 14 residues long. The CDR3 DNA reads TGTGCCAGCAGTTACTCCAGGGTAGGGGATACGCAGTATTTT. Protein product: CASSYSRVGDTQYF.

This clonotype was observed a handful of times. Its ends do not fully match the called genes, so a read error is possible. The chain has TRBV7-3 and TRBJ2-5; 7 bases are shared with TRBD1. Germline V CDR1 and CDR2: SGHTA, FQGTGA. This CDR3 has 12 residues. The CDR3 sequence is CASSLGVGTADF. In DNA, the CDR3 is TGTGCCAGCAGCCTAGGTGTGGGGACAGCCGACTTC.

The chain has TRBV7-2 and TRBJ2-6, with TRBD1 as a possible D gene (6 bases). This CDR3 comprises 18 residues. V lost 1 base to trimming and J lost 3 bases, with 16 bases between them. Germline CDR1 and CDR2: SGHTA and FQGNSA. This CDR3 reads CASSLVRGKVGGANVLTF. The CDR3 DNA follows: TGTGCCAGCAGCTTAGTTAGGGGGAAGGTTGGTGGGGCCAACGTCCTGACTTTC.

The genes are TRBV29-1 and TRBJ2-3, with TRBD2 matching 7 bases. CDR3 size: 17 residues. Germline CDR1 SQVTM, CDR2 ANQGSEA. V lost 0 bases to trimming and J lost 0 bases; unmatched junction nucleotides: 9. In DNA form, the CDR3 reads TGCAGCGTTGAAGATCCCCGGGCTAGCGGCAGCACAGATACGCAGTATTTT. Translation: CSVEDPRASGSTDTQYF.

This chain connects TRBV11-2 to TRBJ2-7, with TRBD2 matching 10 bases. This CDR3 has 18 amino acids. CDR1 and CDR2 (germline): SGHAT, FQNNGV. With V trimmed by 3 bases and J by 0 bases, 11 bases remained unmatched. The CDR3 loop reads CASSFVAGGKNSSYEQYF. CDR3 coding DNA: TGTGCCAGCAGCTTCGTAGCGGGAGGAAAAAACAGCTCCTACGAGCAGTACTTC.

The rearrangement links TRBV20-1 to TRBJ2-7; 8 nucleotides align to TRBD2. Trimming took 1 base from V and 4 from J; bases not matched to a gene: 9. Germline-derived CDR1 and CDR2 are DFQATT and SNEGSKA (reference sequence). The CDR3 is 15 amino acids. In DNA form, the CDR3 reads TGCAGTGCTAGAGCCCCGGGGGGGAATAGATACGAGCAGTACTTC. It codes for CSARAPGGNRYEQYF.

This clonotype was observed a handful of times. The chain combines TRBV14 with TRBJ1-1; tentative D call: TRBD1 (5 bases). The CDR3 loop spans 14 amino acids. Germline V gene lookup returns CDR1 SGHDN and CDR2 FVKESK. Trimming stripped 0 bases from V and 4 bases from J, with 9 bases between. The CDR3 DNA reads TGTGCCAGCAGCCAAGACAGGGTTTTCACTGAAGCTTTCTTT. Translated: CASSQDRVFTEAFF. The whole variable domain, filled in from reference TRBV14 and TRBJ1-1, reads EAGVTQFPSHSVIEKGQTVTLRCDPISGHDNLYWYRRVMGKEIKFLLHFVKESKQDESGMPNNRFLAERTGGTYSTLKVQPAELEDSGVYFCASSQDRVFTEAFFGQGTRLTVV.

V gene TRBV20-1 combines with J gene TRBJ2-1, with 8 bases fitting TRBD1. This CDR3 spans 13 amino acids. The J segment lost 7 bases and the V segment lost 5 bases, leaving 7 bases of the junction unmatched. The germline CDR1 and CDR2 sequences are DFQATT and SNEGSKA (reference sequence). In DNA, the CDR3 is TGCAGTGCTGGCCGACAGGGGCCGAATGAGCAGTTCTTC. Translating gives CSAGRQGPNEQFF.

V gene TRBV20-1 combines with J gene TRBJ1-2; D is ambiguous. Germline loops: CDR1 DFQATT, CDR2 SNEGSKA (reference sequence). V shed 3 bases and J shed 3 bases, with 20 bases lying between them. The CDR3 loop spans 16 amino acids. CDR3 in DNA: TGCAGTGCTAGGGTTTTAGGGTTCCTATCGGACTATGGCTACACCTTC. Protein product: CSARVLGFLSDYGYTF.

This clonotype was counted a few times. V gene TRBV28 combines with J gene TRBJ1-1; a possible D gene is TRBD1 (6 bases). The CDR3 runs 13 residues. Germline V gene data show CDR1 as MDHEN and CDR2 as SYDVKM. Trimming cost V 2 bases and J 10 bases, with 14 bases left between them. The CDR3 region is CASSLIAGRGAFF. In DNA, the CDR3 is TGTGCCAGCAGTTTAATTGCCGGCAGGGGAGCTTTCTTT.

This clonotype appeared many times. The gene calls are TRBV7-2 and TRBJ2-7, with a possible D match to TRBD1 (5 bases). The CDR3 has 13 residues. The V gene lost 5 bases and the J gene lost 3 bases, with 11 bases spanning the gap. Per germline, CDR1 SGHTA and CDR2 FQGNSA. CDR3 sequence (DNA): TGTGCCAGCAGCCCCGCGGACATCTACGAGCAGTACTTC. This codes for CASSPADIYEQYF.

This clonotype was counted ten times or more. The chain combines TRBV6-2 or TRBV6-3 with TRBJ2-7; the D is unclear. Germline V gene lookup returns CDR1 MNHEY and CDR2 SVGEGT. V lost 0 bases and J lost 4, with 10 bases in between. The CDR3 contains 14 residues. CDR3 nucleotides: TGTGCCAGCAGTTACTCGAAATCTGTTTACGAGCAGTACTTC. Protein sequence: CASSYSKSVYEQYF.

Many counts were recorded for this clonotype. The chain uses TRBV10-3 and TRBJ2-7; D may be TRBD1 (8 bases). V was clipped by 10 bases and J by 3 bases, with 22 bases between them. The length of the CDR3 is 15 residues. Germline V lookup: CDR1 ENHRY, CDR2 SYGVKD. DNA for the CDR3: TGTGCCAGCGCACAGGGGGGGGGAAAGAGCTACGAGCAGTACTTC. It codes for CASAQGGGKSYEQYF.

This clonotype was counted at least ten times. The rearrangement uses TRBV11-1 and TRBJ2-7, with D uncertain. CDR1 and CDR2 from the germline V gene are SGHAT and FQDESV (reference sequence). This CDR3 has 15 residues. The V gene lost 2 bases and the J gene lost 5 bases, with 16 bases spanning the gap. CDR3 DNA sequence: TGTGCCAGCAGCTTAAGCAGCCCCTCGGTCCACGAGCAGTACTTC. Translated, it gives CASSLSSPSVHEQYF.

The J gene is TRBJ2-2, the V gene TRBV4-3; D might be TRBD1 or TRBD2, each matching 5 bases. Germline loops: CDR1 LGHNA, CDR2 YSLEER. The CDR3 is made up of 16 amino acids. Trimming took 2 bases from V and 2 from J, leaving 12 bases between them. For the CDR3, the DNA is TGCGCCAGCAGCCAACGAACAGGACTCAACACCGGGGAGCTGTTTTTT. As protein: CASSQRTGLNTGELFF.

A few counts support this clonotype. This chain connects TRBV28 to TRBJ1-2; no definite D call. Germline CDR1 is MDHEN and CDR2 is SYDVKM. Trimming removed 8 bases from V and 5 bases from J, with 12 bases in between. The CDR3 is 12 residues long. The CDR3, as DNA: TGTGCCAGCGAGCGCGTCCCATATGGCTACACCTTC. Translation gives CASERVPYGYTF.

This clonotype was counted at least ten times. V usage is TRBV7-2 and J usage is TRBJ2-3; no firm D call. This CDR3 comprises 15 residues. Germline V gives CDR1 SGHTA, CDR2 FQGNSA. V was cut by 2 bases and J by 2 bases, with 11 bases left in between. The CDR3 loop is CASSLISVYTDTQYF. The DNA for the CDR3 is TGTGCCAGCAGCTTAATCAGCGTTTACACAGATACGCAGTATTTT.

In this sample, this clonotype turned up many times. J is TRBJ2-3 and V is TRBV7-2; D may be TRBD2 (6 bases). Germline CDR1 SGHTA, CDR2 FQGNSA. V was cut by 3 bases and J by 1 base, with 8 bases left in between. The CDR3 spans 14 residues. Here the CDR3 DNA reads TGTGCCAGCAGCTTTAGGAGGGGCACAGATACGCAGTATTTT. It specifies CASSFRRGTDTQYF. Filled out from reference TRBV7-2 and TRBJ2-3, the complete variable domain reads GAGVSQSPSNKVTEKGKDVELRCDPISGHTALYWYRQSLGQGLEFLIYFQGNSAPDKSGLPSDRFSAERTGGSVSTLTIQRTQQEDSAVYLCASSFRRGTDTQYFGPGTRLTVL.

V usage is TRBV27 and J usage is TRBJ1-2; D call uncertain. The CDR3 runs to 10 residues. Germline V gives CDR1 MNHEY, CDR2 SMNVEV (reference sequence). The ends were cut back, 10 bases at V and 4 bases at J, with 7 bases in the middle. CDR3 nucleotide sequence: TGTGCCACCCCCACCTATGGCTACACCTTC. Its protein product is CATPTYGYTF.

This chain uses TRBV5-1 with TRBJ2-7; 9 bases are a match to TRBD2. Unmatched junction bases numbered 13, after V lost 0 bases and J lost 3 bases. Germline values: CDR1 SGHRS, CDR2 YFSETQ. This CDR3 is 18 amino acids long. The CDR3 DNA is TGCGCCAGCAGCTTGGGGGCTAGCCTAGCGGGACCAGGCTACGAGCAGTACTTC. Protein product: CASSLGASLAGPGYEQYF.

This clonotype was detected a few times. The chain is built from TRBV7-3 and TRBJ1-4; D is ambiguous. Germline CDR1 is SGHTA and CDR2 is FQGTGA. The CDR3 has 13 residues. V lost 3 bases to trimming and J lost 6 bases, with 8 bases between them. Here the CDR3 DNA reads TGTGCCAGCAGCTTGAGGCTATATGAAAAACTGTTTTTT. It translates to CASSLRLYEKLFF.

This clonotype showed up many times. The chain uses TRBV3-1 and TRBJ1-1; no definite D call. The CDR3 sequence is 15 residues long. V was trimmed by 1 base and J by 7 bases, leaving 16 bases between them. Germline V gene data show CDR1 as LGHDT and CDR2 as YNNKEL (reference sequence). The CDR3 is CASSQGQQKGIEAFF. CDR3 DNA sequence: TGTGCCAGCAGCCAAGGTCAGCAGAAAGGCATTGAAGCTTTCTTT.

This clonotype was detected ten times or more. CDR3 region: CASSLPVFGANYGYTF. The CDR3 DNA sequence: TGTGCCAGCAGTTTACCGGTCTTTGGAGCCAACTATGGCTACACCTTC. This rearrangement joins TRBV28 to TRBJ1-2, with D unclear. Germline values: CDR1 MDHEN, CDR2 SYDVKM. Trimming removed 2 bases at V and 2 bases at J, with 15 bases between. The CDR3 is made up of 16 amino acids.

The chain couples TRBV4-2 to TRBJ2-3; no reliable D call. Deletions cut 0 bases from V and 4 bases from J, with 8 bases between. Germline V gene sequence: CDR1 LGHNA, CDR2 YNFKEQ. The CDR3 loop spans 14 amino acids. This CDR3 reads CASSQDTGSDTQYF. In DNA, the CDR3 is TGTGCCAGCAGCCAAGACACCGGCTCAGATACGCAGTATTTT.

This CDR3 reads CASSSGDRKAFF. The CDR3 coding sequence is TGTGCCAGCAGCTCCGGGGACAGGAAGGCTTTCTTT. This chain links TRBV7-9 with TRBJ1-1; 8 nucleotides align to TRBD1. V lost 4 bases, J lost 11 bases, and 6 bases stayed unmatched. The CDR3 consists of 12 residues. CDR1 is SEHNR, CDR2 FQNEAQ, per germline (reference sequence).